The 17 T cell receptor beta chains below all came from one sample that was sequenced in a study of T cell repertoires in cytomegalovirus infection. TCRdb used MiXCR to reprocess the reads, holding one entry per CDR3 protein. The sample lists over 250,000 distinct CDR3 sequences, around 20% occurring once. No cognate antigen is known for these TCRs. The sequencing here drew on cultured PBMCs, taken from culture after CMV antigen stimulation. Every receptor here comes from a human donor in good health (CMV status not recorded). Some clones in this sample may be carry-over from other donors' samples.

This clonotype was observed many times. This rearrangement joins TRBV12-3 or TRBV12-4 to TRBJ2-1; D not certain. Trimming left V 6 bases short and J 7 bases short, with 4 bases between. This CDR3 is built from 10 residues. CDR3 residues: CASSLNEQFF. CDR3 DNA sequence: TGTGCCAGCAGCCTAAATGAGCAGTTCTTC.

The V gene is TRBV12-3 or TRBV12-4, the J gene TRBJ2-1; possibly TRBD1 for D (5 bases). Deletions cut 2 bases from V and 7 bases from J, with 18 bases between. This CDR3 has 16 amino acids. The CDR3 protein is CASSLSRGPTENEQFF. CDR3 nucleotide sequence: TGTGCCAGCAGTTTATCCAGAGGTCCGACAGAAAATGAGCAGTTCTTC.

The chain links TRBV6-6 to TRBJ2-1; TRBD2 agrees at 12 bases. Trimming removed 0 bases from V and 6 bases from J; junction bases left unmatched: 6. Germline V lookup: CDR1 MNHNY, CDR2 SVGAGI (reference sequence). This CDR3 comprises 17 residues. The CDR3 region is CASSYSSGLAGINEQFF. CDR3 in DNA: TGTGCCAGCAGTTACTCATCCGGACTAGCGGGAATCAATGAGCAGTTCTTC.

This sequence joins TRBV6-5 and TRBJ2-1; no reliable D call. V dropped 5 bases and J dropped 9 bases, with 8 bases sitting between them. This CDR3 contains 11 residues. CDR1 and CDR2 (germline): MNHEY, SVGAGI. In DNA, the CDR3 is TGTGCCAGCAGTAACTTTGGTGAGCAGTTCTTC. It encodes CASSNFGEQFF.

This clonotype was counted between two and nine times. The chain links TRBV7-2 to TRBJ1-5, with no clear D. Per germline, CDR1 SGHTA and CDR2 FQGNSA. The CDR3 totals 15 residues. Trimming cost V 5 bases and J 4 bases, with 15 bases left between them. CDR3 sequence: CASSPPGVWNQPQHF. The CDR3 DNA follows: TGTGCCAGCAGCCCGCCCGGGGTTTGGAATCAGCCCCAGCATTTT.

The genes are TRBV5-1 and TRBJ2-3; 9 nucleotides match TRBD2. The V and J ends lost 0 bases and 2 bases, in that order; junction bases with no gene match: 1. The CDR3 has 15 residues. CDR1 and CDR2 (germline): SGHRS, YFSETQ. CDR3 amino acids: CASSLASGTTDTQYF. CDR3 bases: TGCGCCAGCAGCTTGGCTAGCGGGACCACAGATACGCAGTATTTT. Full variable domain (outside the CDR3, taken from reference TRBV5-1 and TRBJ2-3): KAGVTQTPRYLIKTRGQQVTLSCSPISGHRSVSWYQQTPGQGLQFLFEYFSETQRNKGNFPGRFSGRQFSNSRSEMNVSTLELGDSALYLCASSLASGTTDTQYFGPGTRLTVL.

This clonotype was observed many times. The V call is TRBV19, the J call TRBJ1-2; D not resolved. The CDR3 is 14 amino acids. Trimming removed 5 bases at V and 6 bases at J, with 16 bases between. Germline CDR1 and CDR2: LNHDA and SQIVND (reference sequence). CDR3 loop: CASSLPWEAHGYTF. The CDR3 DNA follows: TGTGCCAGTAGTCTCCCCTGGGAGGCGCATGGCTACACCTTC.

The chain carries TRBV12-3 or TRBV12-4 and TRBJ2-3; a weak D match, TRBD2 (6 bases). CDR3 size: 14 residues. V was clipped by 3 bases and J by 4 bases, with 11 bases between them. CDR3 region: CASSFETSPDTQYF. The CDR3 DNA reads as TGTGCCAGCAGTTTTGAGACTAGTCCAGATACGCAGTATTTT.

The chain links TRBV6-6 to TRBJ2-5, with 10 positions matching TRBD2. With 6 bases clipped from V and 2 bases from J, the junction kept 18 bases outside the gene matches. This CDR3 is built from 19 residues. Germline V gives CDR1 MNHNY, CDR2 SVGAGI (reference sequence). Written as DNA, the CDR3 is TGTGCCAGCAGCTATCTTCTAGCGGGAGCTATTCACCGACAAGAGACCCAGTACTTC. This sequence encodes CASSYLLAGAIHRQETQYF.

This clonotype was seen at least ten times. The CDR3 here is CASSLTPPGFGNQPQHF. The DNA for the CDR3 is TGTGCCAGCAGCTTAACGCCTCCAGGGTTTGGCAATCAGCCCCAGCATTTT. The gene calls are TRBV7-2 and TRBJ1-5, with D perhaps TRBD1 (5 bases). The CDR3 consists of 17 residues. The V end was cut by 2 bases, the J end by 2 bases, with 16 bases between. Per germline, CDR1 SGHTA and CDR2 FQGNSA.

A few counts support this clonotype. This rearrangement joins TRBV7-2 to TRBJ2-3; D unresolved. The CDR3 consists of 12 residues. Germline values: CDR1 SGHTA, CDR2 FQGNSA. Trimming took 1 base from V and 8 from J, leaving 7 bases between them. CDR3 region: CASSLVSATQYF. The CDR3 region has the DNA TGTGCCAGCAGCTTAGTTTCCGCTACGCAGTATTTT.

This clonotype was observed many times. The gene calls are TRBV11-3 and TRBJ1-1, with D uncertain. The CDR3 is made up of 13 amino acids. Germline lookup yields CDR1 SGHNT and CDR2 YENEEA. Trimming removed 3 bases at V and 1 base at J, with 6 bases between. DNA for the CDR3: TGTGCCAGCAGCTTCTCCGAGAACACTGAAGCTTTCTTT. Amino acid sequence: CASSFSENTEAFF.

This clonotype was seen only a few times. The V and J genes are TRBV7-2 and TRBJ1-1, with D tentatively TRBD1 (6 bases). The CDR3 loop spans 14 amino acids. Germline assignment: CDR1 SGHTA and CDR2 FQGNSA. Trimming shortened V by 7 bases and J by 4 bases, and 16 bases separated the two germline ends. CDR3 sequence reads: CASIHPGGGTEAFF. CDR3 nucleotide sequence: TGTGCCAGCATCCACCCCGGGGGCGGCACTGAAGCTTTCTTT.

This clonotype has just a few counts. The chain links TRBV20-1 to TRBJ1-1; D unclear. The germline CDR1 and CDR2 sequences are DFQATT and SNEGSKA (reference sequence). CDR3 size: 14 residues. Trimming stripped 0 bases from V and 4 bases from J, with 12 bases between. The CDR3 DNA sequence: TGCAGTGCTAGAGATCGGGGTCGGGGCACTGAAGCTTTCTTT. Translating it yields CSARDRGRGTEAFF.

The CDR3 coding sequence is TGTGCCAGCACCCCCCTGCGGGAGAGAGTATACAATGAGCAGTTCTTC. Its translation is CASTPLRERVYNEQFF. The chain recombines TRBV27 with TRBJ2-1, with 7 bases aligning to TRBD2. The CDR3 spans 16 residues. Trimming cost V 7 bases and J 4 bases; bases outside gene matches: 13. Looked up from germline, CDR1 is MNHEY and CDR2 is SMNVEV (reference sequence).

This clonotype occurred a few times. The chain links TRBV12-3 or TRBV12-4 to TRBJ1-2; D is ambiguous. The CDR3 has 16 residues. V gave up 6 bases and J gave up 3 bases, with 20 bases separating them. The CDR3 nucleotides are TGTGCCAGCAGGGGGTTGGATGCGGATAGGGACTATGGCTACACCTTC. Its translation is CASRGLDADRDYGYTF.

This clonotype was recorded many times. The gene calls are TRBV27 and TRBJ2-3; 7 bases agree with TRBD2. The junction had 6 bases not matched to a gene; V was cut back by 6 bases and J by 6 bases. Germline V gene sequence: CDR1 MNHEY, CDR2 SMNVEV (reference sequence). The CDR3 spans 13 residues. DNA of the CDR3: TGTGCCAGCAGCCGAGGACTAGTTGATACGCAGTATTTT. Translating gives CASSRGLVDTQYF.